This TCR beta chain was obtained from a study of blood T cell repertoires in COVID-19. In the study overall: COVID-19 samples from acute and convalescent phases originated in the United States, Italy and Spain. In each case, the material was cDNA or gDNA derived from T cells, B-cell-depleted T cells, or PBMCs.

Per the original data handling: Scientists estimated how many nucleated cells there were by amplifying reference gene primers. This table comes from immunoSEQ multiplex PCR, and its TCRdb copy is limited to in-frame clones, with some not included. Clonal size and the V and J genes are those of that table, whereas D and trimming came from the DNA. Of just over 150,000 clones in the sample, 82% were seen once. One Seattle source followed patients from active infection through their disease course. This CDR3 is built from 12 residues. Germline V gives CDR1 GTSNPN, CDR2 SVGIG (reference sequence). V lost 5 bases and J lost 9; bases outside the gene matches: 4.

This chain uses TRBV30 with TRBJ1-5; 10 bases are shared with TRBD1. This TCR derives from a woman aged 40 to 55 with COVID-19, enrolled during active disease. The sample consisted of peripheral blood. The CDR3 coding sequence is TGTGCCTGGGGGGACAGGGGATTGCCCCAGCATTTT. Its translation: CAWGDRGLPQHF. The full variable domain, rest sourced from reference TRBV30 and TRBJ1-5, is SQTIHQWPATLVQPVGSPLSLECTVEGTSNPNLYWYRQAAGRGLQLLFYSVGIGQISSEVPQNLSASRPQDRQFILSSKKLLLSDSGFYLCAWGDRGLPQHFGDGTRLSIL.